These T cell receptor beta chains were read from a single sample in a study of cytomegalovirus exposure and HLA in healthy donors. Some clones are missing from TCRdb's copy, which holds only in-frame ones; the method was immunoSEQ multiplex PCR. The table includes under 150,000 clones, 75% to 80% detected once. The sample taken for sequencing was PBMCs. Receptors originate from a woman between 25 and 40 years old in good health and CMV-seropositive. Each CDR3 is given with its conserved first and last residue. The D gene is left open where the match is weak. For some rows the clone size is stated as once, few or many, or as a class when expanded; others skip it.

clone size	V gene	J gene	D gene	CDR3 DNA	CDR3 protein
-	TRBV5-1	TRBJ2-7	TRBD2	TGCGCCAGCACCTCCTCAGCGGGGGGCTACTACGAGCAGTACTTC	CASTSSAGGYYEQYF
-	TRBV7-8	TRBJ2-4	TRBD1	TGTGCCAGCAGCACCCTGACAGGGGGCCCCAAAAACATTCAGTACTTC	CASSTLTGGPKNIQYF
-	TRBV7-8	TRBJ1-2	-	TGTGCCAGCAGCCAGTCCTGGGGGCGGGAGAGGGGCTACACCTTC	CASSQSWGRERGYTF
-	TRBV2	TRBJ2-7	TRBD2	TGTGCCAGCAGGGAGGGAGAGCGGGGGGTATATCACGAGCAGTACTTC	CASREGERGVYHEQYF
-	TRBV6-1	TRBJ2-2	TRBD1	TGTGCCAGCAGTGAAATTGGGACAGGGAAATACGGGGAGCTGTTTTTT	CASSEIGTGKYGELFF
few	TRBV5-1	TRBJ2-5	-	TGCGCCAGCGGCCTAGCCAGCCCCAAAGAGACCCAGTACTTC	CASGLASPKETQYF
-	TRBV6-1	TRBJ1-4	-	TGTGCCAGCAGGCGACAGTCTAATGAAAAACTGTTTTTT	CASRRQSNEKLFF
-	TRBV7-2	TRBJ1-1	TRBD1	TGTGCCAGCAGCAAAGGACAGGGGAGTAACACTGAAGCTTTCTTT	CASSKGQGSNTEAFF
few	TRBV5-4	TRBJ2-1	TRBD2	TGTGCCAGCAGCTTTGGGCGGGGGGCCAATGAGCAGTTCTTC	CASSFGRGANEQFF
few	TRBV10-2	TRBJ1-3	-	TGCGCCAGCAGTGATCGGGACTTCTCTGGAAACACCATATATTTT	CASSDRDFSGNTIYF
-	TRBV7-9	TRBJ1-1	-	TGTGCCAGCAGCGGCAGAACAGGACGCACTGAAGCTTTCTTT	CASSGRTGRTEAFF
-	TRBV6-1	TRBJ1-1	TRBD1	TGTGCCAGCAGTGTAGACAGGGGGGTGACTGAAGCTTTCTTT	CASSVDRGVTEAFF
-	TRBV28	TRBJ2-2	-	TGTGCCAGCAGTTTTTTAGGACTGGCCGGGGAGCTGTTTTTT	CASSFLGLAGELFF
-	TRBV2	TRBJ1-2	TRBD1	TGTGCCAGCAGATTGGACAGGGGAGGGGTTTACTATGGCTACACCTTC	CASRLDRGGVYYGYTF
-	TRBV5-5	TRBJ1-5	TRBD1	TGTGCCAGCACCCGGGACAGAAGCAATCAGCCCCAGCATTTT	CASTRDRSNQPQHF
-	TRBV4-3	TRBJ2-7	-	TGCGCCAGCAGCCAAGATAGGGACACATTCTACGAGCAGTACTTC	CASSQDRDTFYEQYF
few	TRBV6-1	TRBJ2-3	-	TGTGCCAGCAGGGGAGATGCAGATACGCAGTATTTT	CASRGDADTQYF
-	TRBV7-2	TRBJ2-7	TRBD2	TGTGCCAGCAGCACCGGGACTAGCGGGGGTTTAGAGCAGTACTTC	CASSTGTSGGLEQYF
-	TRBV10-1	TRBJ1-2	-	TGCGCCAGCAGTGAGTCGAACACAGGGCCTTCGATTGATAGCTACACCTTC	CASSESNTGPSIDSYTF
once	TRBV5-1	TRBJ2-2	TRBD1	TGCGCCAGCAGCTTGCGGGACAGGAACACCGGGGAGCTGTTTTTT	CASSLRDRNTGELFF
-	TRBV11-2	TRBJ2-2	TRBD1	TGTGCCAGCAGCTGGGGACAGGGTTCCGGGGAGCTGTTTTTT	CASSWGQGSGELFF
once	TRBV11-2	TRBJ2-7	TRBD1	TGTGCCAGCAGCTCTAGACAGGGGAGCTACGAGCAGTACTTC	CASSSRQGSYEQYF
-	TRBV5-1	TRBJ2-2	-	TGCGCCAGCAGCGTCTCGAACACCGGGGAGCTGTTTTTT	CASSVSNTGELFF
few	TRBV27	TRBJ1-4	TRBD1	TGTGCCAGCAGACCTTACAGGGGGCTTGGTGAAAAACTGTTTTTT	CASRPYRGLGEKLFF